A selection of T cell receptor beta chains follows, all from one sample in a study of human T cells and chemical hapten exposure. TCRdb re-analysed the RACE reads in MiXCR, keeping a single row per CDR3 protein. Counted here are a few hundred thousand distinct CDR3 sequences, about 6.9% occurring once; the ten biggest clones make up roughly 5.4%. The sample was whole blood, taken in connection with sensitization to the hapten diphenylcyclopropenone (DPC). The source is a woman younger than 35 with alopecia areata. Some clones in this sample may be carry-over from other donors' samples. Each CDR3 is given with its conserved first and last residue. The D gene is left open where the match is weak. Expanded clones are given a class, and other clones once, few, many or no size at all.

d_call: TRBD1
v_call: TRBV6-2/TRBV6-3
j_call: TRBJ1-5
clone_size: -
cdr3_aa: CASSYRDSYQPQHF
cdr3_nt: TGTGCCAGCAGTTACCGGGACAGCTATCAGCCCCAGCATTTT

d_call: -
v_call: TRBV12-3/TRBV12-4
j_call: TRBJ2-7
clone_size: few
cdr3_aa: CASTREIGGEQYF
cdr3_nt: TGTGCCAGCACTCGGGAAATAGGAGGCGAGCAGTACTTC

d_call: TRBD2
v_call: TRBV5-5
j_call: TRBJ2-3
clone_size: many
cdr3_aa: CASSLIGGGLRRDTQYF
cdr3_nt: TGTGCCAGCAGCTTGATAGGCGGGGGACTTAGGAGAGATACGCAGTATTTT

d_call: -
v_call: TRBV4-1
j_call: TRBJ2-1
clone_size: -
cdr3_aa: CASSQDRSLNRPEFF
cdr3_nt: TGCGCCAGCAGCCAAGATCGAAGTTTAAACCGCCCGGAGTTCTTC

d_call: -
v_call: TRBV12-3/TRBV12-4
j_call: TRBJ2-3
clone_size: few
cdr3_aa: CASSFGVGVRGLPDTQYF
cdr3_nt: TGTGCCAGCAGTTTCGGGGTAGGGGTGCGGGGGCTCCCAGATACGCAGTATTTT

d_call: -
v_call: TRBV20-1
j_call: TRBJ2-7
clone_size: -
cdr3_aa: CSARDWGDEQYF
cdr3_nt: TGCAGTGCTAGAGATTGGGGCGACGAGCAGTACTTC

d_call: -
v_call: TRBV7-2
j_call: TRBJ2-3
clone_size: -
cdr3_aa: CASSARTDTQYF
cdr3_nt: TGTGCCAGCAGCGCCCGTACTGATACGCAGTATTTT

d_call: -
v_call: TRBV12-3/TRBV12-4
j_call: TRBJ1-5
clone_size: many
cdr3_aa: CASSLSGDGQPQHF
cdr3_nt: TGTGCCAGCAGTTTATCAGGGGACGGGCAGCCCCAGCATTTT

d_call: TRBD1
v_call: TRBV12-3/TRBV12-4
j_call: TRBJ1-4
clone_size: many
cdr3_aa: CASRSTQGAGKLFF
cdr3_nt: TGTGCCAGCAGGTCCACACAGGGGGCAGGGAAACTGTTTTTT

d_call: TRBD2
v_call: TRBV18
j_call: TRBJ2-3
clone_size: few
cdr3_aa: CASSDLAGPSTDTQYF
cdr3_nt: TGTGCCAGCTCAGACTTAGCGGGACCTAGCACAGATACGCAGTATTTT

d_call: TRBD1
v_call: TRBV3-1
j_call: TRBJ2-5
clone_size: many
cdr3_aa: CASSQRGHKFQYF
cdr3_nt: TGTGCCAGCAGCCAGAGGGGGCACAAGTTCCAGTACTTC

d_call: TRBD2
v_call: TRBV28
j_call: TRBJ2-1
clone_size: many
cdr3_aa: CASSSGTSEAYNEQFF
cdr3_nt: TGTGCCAGCAGTTCTGGGACTAGCGAGGCCTACAATGAGCAGTTCTTC

d_call: TRBD1
v_call: TRBV7-9
j_call: TRBJ1-6
clone_size: many
cdr3_aa: CASSLAGQVSYNSPLHF
cdr3_nt: TGTGCCAGCAGCTTAGCCGGACAGGTCTCCTATAATTCACCCCTCCACTTT

d_call: -
v_call: TRBV7-2
j_call: TRBJ2-1
clone_size: -
cdr3_aa: CASSGRSGPYNEQFF
cdr3_nt: TGTGCCAGCAGCGGCAGGAGTGGGCCCTACAATGAGCAGTTCTTC

d_call: -
v_call: TRBV7-2
j_call: TRBJ1-1
clone_size: few
cdr3_aa: CASSLLRISNTEAFF
cdr3_nt: TGTGCCAGCAGCTTACTGCGAATATCGAACACTGAAGCTTTCTTT

d_call: TRBD1
v_call: TRBV6-2/TRBV6-3
j_call: TRBJ2-1
clone_size: -
cdr3_aa: CASSRTGTGGSYNEQFF
cdr3_nt: TGTGCCAGCAGCCGGACCGGGACAGGGGGCTCCTACAATGAGCAGTTCTTC

d_call: -
v_call: TRBV25-1
j_call: TRBJ1-3
clone_size: -
cdr3_aa: CASSESGNSGNTIYF
cdr3_nt: TGTGCCAGCAGTGAATCTGGCAACTCTGGAAACACCATATATTTT

d_call: TRBD1
v_call: TRBV6-2/TRBV6-3
j_call: TRBJ1-5
clone_size: many
cdr3_aa: CASSQLRQGANQPQHF
cdr3_nt: TGTGCCAGCAGCCAACTCCGACAGGGGGCAAATCAGCCCCAGCATTTT

d_call: -
v_call: TRBV29-1
j_call: TRBJ1-1
clone_size: many
cdr3_aa: CSCNRGNTEAFF
cdr3_nt: TGCAGCTGTAATCGGGGTAACACTGAAGCTTTCTTT

d_call: -
v_call: TRBV12-3/TRBV12-4
j_call: TRBJ2-7
clone_size: -
cdr3_aa: CASTSFGGGREQYF
cdr3_nt: TGTGCCAGCACGAGTTTCGGCGGGGGCCGCGAGCAGTACTTC

d_call: TRBD2
v_call: TRBV12-3/TRBV12-4
j_call: TRBJ2-3
clone_size: few
cdr3_aa: CASSLVGSGGASADTQYF
cdr3_nt: TGTGCCAGCAGTTTAGTCGGTAGCGGGGGGGCTAGCGCAGATACGCAGTATTTT

d_call: -
v_call: TRBV6-5
j_call: TRBJ2-7
clone_size: few
cdr3_aa: CASSRGTGGGNEQYF
cdr3_nt: TGTGCCAGCAGTCGTGGTACAGGTGGAGGAAACGAGCAGTACTTC

d_call: -
v_call: TRBV5-1
j_call: TRBJ2-7
clone_size: few
cdr3_aa: CASSLAGSTDSYEQYF
cdr3_nt: TGCGCCAGCAGCTTGGCCGGGTCGACAGACTCCTACGAGCAGTACTTC

d_call: -
v_call: TRBV10-3
j_call: TRBJ2-3
clone_size: few
cdr3_aa: CAISGYAPSTDTQYF
cdr3_nt: TGTGCCATCAGTGGGTACGCACCTAGCACAGATACGCAGTATTTT

d_call: TRBD1
v_call: TRBV5-1
j_call: TRBJ2-1
clone_size: few
cdr3_aa: CASRSDRGGNSYNEQFF
cdr3_nt: TGCGCCAGCAGGAGCGACAGGGGGGGCAACTCCTACAATGAGCAGTTCTTC

d_call: -
v_call: TRBV7-2
j_call: TRBJ2-1
clone_size: many
cdr3_aa: CASSLGGRGQTRDEQFF
cdr3_nt: TGTGCCAGCAGCTTAGGTGGGCGGGGACAAACCCGGGATGAGCAGTTCTTC

d_call: TRBD1
v_call: TRBV5-5
j_call: TRBJ1-4
clone_size: few
cdr3_aa: CASSSDRDSGEKLFF
cdr3_nt: TGTGCCAGCAGCTCTGACCGGGACAGCGGAGAAAAACTGTTTTTT